Following are 3 T cell receptor beta chains from one sample sequenced in a study of cytomegalovirus exposure and HLA in healthy donors. The PCR had 60 Vbeta and 13 Jbeta primers. Sequencing used immunoSEQ multiplex PCR; TCRdb keeps in-frame clones, though not all of them. This table has roughly 100,000 clones, roughly 70% appearing once. Input material: PBMCs. These receptor sequences come from a woman aged 50 to 60 in good health and CMV-seronegative.

This clone appeared a few times. V and J are TRBV28 and TRBJ2-7; 12 nucleotides match TRBD1. Germline V CDR1 and CDR2: MDHEN, SYDVKM. The CDR3 has 14 amino acids. V dropped 6 bases and J dropped 7; count of bases not matched to a gene: 7. CDR3 DNA: TGTGCCAGCAGCCGGGACAGGGGGCTTGATGAGCAGTACTTC. It translates to CASSRDRGLDEQYF.

This clone has more than one count but fewer than ten. V gene TRBV4-2 combines with J gene TRBJ2-7, with 7 bases fitting TRBD2. Trimming took 1 base from V and 2 from J; bases not matched to a gene: 2. CDR3 length: 14 residues. Germline V gene lookup returns CDR1 LGHNA and CDR2 YNFKEQ. CDR3 in DNA: TGTGCCAGCAGCCAAGCTAGCGGAACCTACGAGCAGTACTTC. Amino acids: CASSQASGTYEQYF.

This clone was observed a few times. V usage is TRBV14 and J usage is TRBJ2-5; 10 nucleotides align to TRBD1. V gave up 4 bases and J gave up 2 bases; unmatched junction bases: 10. This CDR3 is 17 amino acids long. Germline V CDR1 and CDR2: SGHDN, FVKESK. CDR3 protein: CASSRLTGGRGQETQYF. The CDR3 bases are TGTGCCAGCAGCCGGTTGACAGGGGGCCGTGGGCAAGAGACCCAGTACTTC.